Given below is one T cell receptor beta chain in context. Its antigen is unknown. The data originate from a study of T cell clonotyping in hematopoietic cell transplantation. Overall study results and limits: After transplant, recipient diversity fell while pathologically expanded clonotypes grew through day 180.

The CDR3 runs 16 residues. The V and J ends lost 0 bases and 2 bases respectively, with 10 bases between them. Germline CDR1 MNHEY, CDR2 SVGAGI. Generated by immunoSEQ multiplex PCR, the TCRdb table keeps only in-frame clones and is missing some. The repertoire consists of about 15,000 clones, with more than 70% occurring once and the leading ten covering roughly 4.2%. Recipients were bled about 28 days pretransplant and at posttransplant days 30, 100, 180. This TCR was recovered from a male patient over 55 who had an allogeneic stem cell transplant from a related donor, so the T cells may come from the graft donor. Some clones in this sample may be carry-over from other donors' samples. The sample in question was PBMCs, obtained 100 days after allogeneic stem cell transplant. V gene TRBV6-5 combines with J gene TRBJ2-2; D gene ambiguous. The CDR3 loop is CASSYSWDTNTGELFF. CDR3 DNA: TGTGCCAGCAGTTACTCGTGGGATACTAACACCGGGGAGCTGTTTTTT.